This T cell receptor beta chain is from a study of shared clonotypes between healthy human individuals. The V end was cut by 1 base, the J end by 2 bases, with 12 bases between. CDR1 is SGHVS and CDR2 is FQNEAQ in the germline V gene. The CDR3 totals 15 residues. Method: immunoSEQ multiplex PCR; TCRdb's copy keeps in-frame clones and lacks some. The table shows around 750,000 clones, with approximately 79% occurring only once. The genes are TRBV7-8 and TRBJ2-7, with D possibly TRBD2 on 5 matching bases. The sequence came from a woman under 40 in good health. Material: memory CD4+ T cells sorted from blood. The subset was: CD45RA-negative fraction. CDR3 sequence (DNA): TGTGCCAGCAGCTTAGAAGCGGTCCCGACCTACGAGCAGTACTTC. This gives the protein CASSLEAVPTYEQYF.